This T cell receptor beta chain appears in the sequencing data of a study of blood T cell repertoires in COVID-19. V shed 6 bases, J shed 2 bases, and the junction held 9 bases outside the gene matches. The CDR3 spans 16 residues. Germline V gene sequence: CDR1 MNHNY, CDR2 SVGAGI (reference sequence). The assay was immunoSEQ multiplex PCR, and TCRdb's table has in-frame clones only and misses some. Of fewer than 110,000 clones listed, approximately 84% are singletons. The TCR comes from a human donor in a cohort sampled during active COVID-19. The chain has TRBV6-6 and TRBJ1-1, with TRBD1 matching 10 bases. Sequencing was done on a sample of peripheral blood. This CDR3 reads CASRQTPTGGNTEAFF. The CDR3 region has the DNA TGTGCCAGCAGACAAACGCCGACAGGGGGCAACACTGAAGCTTTCTTT.